This TCR beta chain was sequenced in a study of early T cells in non-severe SARS-CoV-2 infection. For the study at large: Bulk RNA taken from unsorted whole blood was sequenced, leaving chains unpaired.

The TCR library protocol was used to attach unique molecular identifiers. These identifiers were attached to individual cDNA molecules. TCRdb reprocessed the 5' RACE reads via MiXCR and lists one record per CDR3 protein. The table records some 61,000 distinct CDR3 sequences, less than 9.5% of them present only once. This clonotype was seen at least ten times. The antigen remains unidentified. Study-level results: There was a bias toward anti-spike CD8 responses in VDJdb matching, which missed private and CD4 specificities.

Deletions cut 6 bases from V and 1 base from J, with 12 bases between. The CDR3 consists of 14 residues. Looked up from germline, CDR1 is LGHDT and CDR2 is YNNKEL (reference sequence). The TCR comes from an adult who was a healthcare worker with PCR-confirmed SARS-CoV-2 infection or an uninfected control (not recorded which). Sequencing used whole blood, obtained at baseline. The rearrangement uses TRBV3-1 and TRBJ1-1; D ambiguous. The CDR3 DNA reads TGTGCCAGCAGGCGGGGTTCGGCGAACACTGAAGCTTTCTTT. Its protein is CASRRGSANTEAFF.